This T cell receptor beta chain was sequenced in a study of T cells in Graves' hyperthyroidism and ophthalmopathy. Trimming shortened V by 3 bases and J by 4 bases, and 12 bases separated the two germline ends. The CDR3 is 14 residues long. Concerning this clonotype itself: A clone one base away is much larger, so this may be a read error.

The source material, RNA transcripts, was used to amplify TCR beta CDR3 regions. RT-PCR in the first round (using the HTBI primer set) targeted the TCR CDR3. TCRdb reanalysed the multiplex PCR reads using MiXCR and keeps one entry per CDR3 protein. The table includes a few hundred thousand distinct CDR3 sequences, around 16% detected once. Sequencing used blood. The V and J genes are TRBV12-3 or TRBV12-4 and TRBJ1-1; unclear D gene. This receptor was identified in a woman between 40 and 55 years old with Graves' ophthalmopathy. CDR3 nucleotide sequence: TGTGCCAGCAGTTTTGGGGTGGTAACCACTGAAGCTTTCTTT. It specifies CASSFGVVTTEAFF.